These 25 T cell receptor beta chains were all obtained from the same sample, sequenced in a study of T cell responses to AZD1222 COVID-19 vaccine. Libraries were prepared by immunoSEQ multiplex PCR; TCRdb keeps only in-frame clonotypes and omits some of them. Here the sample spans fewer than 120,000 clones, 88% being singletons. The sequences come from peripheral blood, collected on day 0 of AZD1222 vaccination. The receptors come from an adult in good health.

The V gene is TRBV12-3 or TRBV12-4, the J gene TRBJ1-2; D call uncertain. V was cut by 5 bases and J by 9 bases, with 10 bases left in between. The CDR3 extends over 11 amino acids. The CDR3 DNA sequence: TGTGCCAGCAGTGCGACCGGCCGCTACACCTTC. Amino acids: CASSATGRYTF.

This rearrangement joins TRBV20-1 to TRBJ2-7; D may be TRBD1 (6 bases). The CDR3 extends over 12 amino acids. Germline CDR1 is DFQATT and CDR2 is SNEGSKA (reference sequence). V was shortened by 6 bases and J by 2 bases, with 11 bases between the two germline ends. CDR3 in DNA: TGCAGTGCCAGTTACAGGGCCTACGAGCAGTACTTC. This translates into CSASYRAYEQYF.

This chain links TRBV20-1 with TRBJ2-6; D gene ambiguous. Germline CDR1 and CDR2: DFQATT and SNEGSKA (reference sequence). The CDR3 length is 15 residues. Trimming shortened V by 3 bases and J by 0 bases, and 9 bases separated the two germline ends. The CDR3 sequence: CSASPPSSGANVLTF. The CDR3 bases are TGCAGTGCTAGTCCCCCTAGCTCTGGGGCCAACGTCCTGACTTTC.

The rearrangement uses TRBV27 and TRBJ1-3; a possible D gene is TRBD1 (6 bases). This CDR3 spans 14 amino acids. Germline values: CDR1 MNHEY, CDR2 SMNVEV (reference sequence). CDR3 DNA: TGTGGCAGGAGGGGGGGCTTCTCTGGAAACACCATATATTTT. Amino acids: CGRRGGFSGNTIYF.

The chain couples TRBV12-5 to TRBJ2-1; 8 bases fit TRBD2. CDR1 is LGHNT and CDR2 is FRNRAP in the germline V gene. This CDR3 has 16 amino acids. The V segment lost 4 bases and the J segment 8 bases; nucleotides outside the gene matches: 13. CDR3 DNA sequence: TGTGCTAGTGGTTCGACTCAAAGCGGGAGCGGCCATGAGCAGTTCTTC. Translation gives CASGSTQSGSGHEQFF.

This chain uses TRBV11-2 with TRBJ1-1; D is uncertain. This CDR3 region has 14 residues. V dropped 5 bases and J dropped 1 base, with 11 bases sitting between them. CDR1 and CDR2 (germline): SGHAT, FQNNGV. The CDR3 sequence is CASSPGRGNTEAFF. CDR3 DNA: TGTGCCAGCAGCCCTGGGCGAGGGAACACTGAAGCTTTCTTT.

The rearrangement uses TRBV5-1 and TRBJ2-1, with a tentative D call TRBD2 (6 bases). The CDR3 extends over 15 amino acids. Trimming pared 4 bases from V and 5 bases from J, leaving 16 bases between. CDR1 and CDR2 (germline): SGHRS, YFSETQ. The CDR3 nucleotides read TGCGCCAGCAGCCCCCCCCTGGCGGGAAACAATGAGCAGTTCTTC. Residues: CASSPPLAGNNEQFF.

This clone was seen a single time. The CDR3 loop is CASGRGMLDSPLHF. CDR3 bases: TGTGCTAGTGGCCGGGGGATGCTTGATTCACCCCTCCACTTT. The chain employs TRBV12-5 and TRBJ1-6, with a weak D call TRBD1 (5 bases). Germline CDR1 LGHNT, CDR2 FRNRAP. V gave up 6 bases and J gave up 8 bases, with 14 bases separating them. This CDR3 is 14 amino acids long.

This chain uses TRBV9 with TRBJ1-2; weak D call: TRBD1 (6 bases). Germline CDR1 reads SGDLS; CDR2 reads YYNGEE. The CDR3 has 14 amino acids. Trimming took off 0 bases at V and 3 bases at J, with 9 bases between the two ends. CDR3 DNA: TGTGCCAGCAGCGTAGACAGGGCTGACTATGGCTACACCTTC. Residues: CASSVDRADYGYTF. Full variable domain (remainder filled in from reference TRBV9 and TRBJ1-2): DSGVTQTPKHLITATGQRVTLRCSPRSGDLSVYWYQQSLDQGLQFLIQYYNGEERAKGNILERFSAQQFPDLHSELNLSSLELGDSALYFCASSVDRADYGYTFGSGTRLTVV.

This chain's CDR3 is CATSEASSYNEQFF. The CDR3 DNA reads as TGTGCCACCAGTGAAGCCAGCTCCTACAATGAGCAGTTCTTC. The chain has TRBV24-1 and TRBJ2-1; D unresolved. The germline V and J ends were trimmed by 4 bases and 0 bases, with 6 bases remaining between them. The CDR3 has 14 residues. Germline lookup yields CDR1 KGHDR and CDR2 SFDVKD.

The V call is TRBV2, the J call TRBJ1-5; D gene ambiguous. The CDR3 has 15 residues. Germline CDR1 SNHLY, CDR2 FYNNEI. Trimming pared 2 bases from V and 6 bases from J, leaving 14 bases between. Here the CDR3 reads CASSELAGLGQPQHF. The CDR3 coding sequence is TGTGCCAGCAGTGAACTTGCTGGGTTAGGTCAGCCCCAGCATTTT. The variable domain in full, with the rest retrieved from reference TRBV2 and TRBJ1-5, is EPEVTQTPSHQVTQMGQEVILRCVPISNHLYFYWYRQILGQKVEFLVSFYNNEISEKSEIFDDQFSVERPDGSNFTLKIRSTKLEDSAMYFCASSELAGLGQPQHFGDGTRLSIL.

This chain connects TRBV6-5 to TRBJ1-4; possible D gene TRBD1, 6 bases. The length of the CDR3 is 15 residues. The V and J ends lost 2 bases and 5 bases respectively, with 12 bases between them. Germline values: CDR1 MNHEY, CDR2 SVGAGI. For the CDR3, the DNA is TGTGCCAGCAGTTACACGACAGGAGCCAATGAAAAACTGTTTTTT. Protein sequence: CASSYTTGANEKLFF.

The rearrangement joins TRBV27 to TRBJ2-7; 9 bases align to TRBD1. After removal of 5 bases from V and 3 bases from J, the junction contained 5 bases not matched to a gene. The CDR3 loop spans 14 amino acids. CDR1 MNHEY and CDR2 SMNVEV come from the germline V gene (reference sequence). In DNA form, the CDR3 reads TGTGCCAGCAGTGGGGGGACAGGGTTCTACGAGCAGTACTTC. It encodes CASSGGTGFYEQYF.

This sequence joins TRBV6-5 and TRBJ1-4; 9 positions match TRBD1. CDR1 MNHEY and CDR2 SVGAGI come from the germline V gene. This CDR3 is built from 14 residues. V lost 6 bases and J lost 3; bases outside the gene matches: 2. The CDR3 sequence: CASRTGGSNEKLFF. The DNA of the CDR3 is TGTGCCAGCAGGACAGGGGGGTCTAATGAAAAACTGTTTTTT.

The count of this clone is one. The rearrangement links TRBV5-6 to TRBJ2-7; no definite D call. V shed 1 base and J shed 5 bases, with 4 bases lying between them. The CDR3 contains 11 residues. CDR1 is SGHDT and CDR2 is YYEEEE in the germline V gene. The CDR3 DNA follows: TGTGCCAGCAGCTTGCGACACGAGCAGTACTTC. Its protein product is CASSLRHEQYF.

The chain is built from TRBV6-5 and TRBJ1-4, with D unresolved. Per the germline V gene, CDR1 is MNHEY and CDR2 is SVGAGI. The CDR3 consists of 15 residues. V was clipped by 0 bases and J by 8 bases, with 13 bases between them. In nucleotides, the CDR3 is TGTGCCAGCAGTTACTCGTCGGGAGGGAGGGAAAAACTGTTTTTT. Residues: CASSYSSGGREKLFF.

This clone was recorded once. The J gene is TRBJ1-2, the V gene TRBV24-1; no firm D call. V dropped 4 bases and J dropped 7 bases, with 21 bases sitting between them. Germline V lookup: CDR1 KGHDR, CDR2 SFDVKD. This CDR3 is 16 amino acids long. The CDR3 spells CATSDRKTPDRSGYTF. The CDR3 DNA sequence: TGTGCCACCAGTGACCGCAAAACACCGGACCGCTCTGGCTACACCTTC.

CDR3 in DNA: TGTGCCAGCAGCTCGCTGCGCGGAAGCAATGAGCAGTTCTTC. It translates to CASSSLRGSNEQFF. This sequence joins TRBV7-2 and TRBJ2-1; D uncertain. The CDR3 runs to 14 residues. CDR1 is SGHTA, CDR2 FQGNSA, per germline. V gave up 4 bases and J gave up 6 bases, with 13 bases separating them.

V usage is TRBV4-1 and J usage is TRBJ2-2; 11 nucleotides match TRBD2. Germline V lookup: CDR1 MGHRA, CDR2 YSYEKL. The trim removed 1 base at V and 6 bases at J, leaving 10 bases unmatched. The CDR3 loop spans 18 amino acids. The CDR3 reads CASSQGRGLAGGAGELFF. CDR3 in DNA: TGCGCCAGCAGCCAAGGTCGAGGGCTAGCGGGAGGCGCCGGGGAGCTGTTTTTT.

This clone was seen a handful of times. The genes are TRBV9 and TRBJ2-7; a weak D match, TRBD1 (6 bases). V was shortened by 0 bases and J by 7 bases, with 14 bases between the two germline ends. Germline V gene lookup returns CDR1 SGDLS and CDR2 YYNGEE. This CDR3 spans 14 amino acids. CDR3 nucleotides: TGTGCCAGCAGCGTAGAGGACAGTTTAAGTGAGCAGTACTTC. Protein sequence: CASSVEDSLSEQYF.

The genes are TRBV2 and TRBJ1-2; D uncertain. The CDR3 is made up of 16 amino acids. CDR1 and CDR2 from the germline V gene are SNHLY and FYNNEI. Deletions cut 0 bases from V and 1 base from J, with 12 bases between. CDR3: CASSEAGRTLNYGYTF. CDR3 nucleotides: TGTGCCAGCAGTGAAGCAGGACGGACCCTTAACTATGGCTACACCTTC.

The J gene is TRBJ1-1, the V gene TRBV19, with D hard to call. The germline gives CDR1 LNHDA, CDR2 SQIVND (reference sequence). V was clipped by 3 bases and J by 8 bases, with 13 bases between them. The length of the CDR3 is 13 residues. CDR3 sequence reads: CASSILVSTEAFF. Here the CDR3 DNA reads TGTGCCAGTAGTATCTTAGTCTCAACCGAAGCTTTCTTT.

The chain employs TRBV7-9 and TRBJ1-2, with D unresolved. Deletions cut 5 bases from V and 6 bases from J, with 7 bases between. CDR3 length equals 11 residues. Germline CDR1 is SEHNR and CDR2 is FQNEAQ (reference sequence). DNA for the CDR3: TGTGCCAGCAGCCTAACCCATGGCTACACCTTC. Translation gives CASSLTHGYTF.

The CDR3 nucleotides read TGCGCCAGCAGTGTTAGGGTCAATTCACCCCTCCACTTT. The encoded protein is CASSVRVNSPLHF. The chain links TRBV10-1 to TRBJ1-6; no definite D call. The CDR3 extends over 13 amino acids. The V gene's germline CDR1 is WNHNN and CDR2 SYGVQD (reference sequence). V was clipped by 4 bases and J by 7 bases, with 8 bases between them.

The CDR3 sequence: CASSSQANTIYF. For the CDR3, the DNA is TGTGCCAGCAGTTCACAGGCAAACACCATATATTTT. The chain joins TRBV28 to TRBJ1-3; D perhaps matches TRBD1 (5 bases). V lost 4 bases and J 6 bases, leaving 7 bases between the germline ends. Germline CDR1 is MDHEN and CDR2 is SYDVKM. The CDR3 is 12 amino acids.